This T cell receptor (beta chain) was documented in a study of shared clonotypes between healthy human individuals. Replicate sorted-subset PCRs were loaded with 150 to 250 ng DNA, about 30,000 T cell genomes. Some clones are missing from TCRdb's copy, which holds only in-frame ones; the method was immunoSEQ multiplex PCR. The table lists about 960,000 clones, over 60% of them singletons. Looked up from germline, CDR1 is KGHSH and CDR2 is LQKENI. Trimming took off 0 bases at V and 2 bases at J, with 7 bases between the two ends. This CDR3 comprises 14 residues. Sequences were obtained from memory CD4+ T cells sorted from blood. Subset defined: CD45RA-negative fraction. The chain combines TRBV18 with TRBJ2-5, with D unresolved. This receptor was identified in a man between 18 and 29 years old in good health. The chain's CDR3 is CASSPPHQQETQYF. In nucleotides, the CDR3 is TGTGCCAGCTCACCACCTCATCAGCAAGAGACCCAGTACTTC. Filled out from reference TRBV18 and TRBJ2-5, the complete variable domain reads NAGVMQNPRHLVRRRGQEARLRCSPMKGHSHVYWYRQLPEEGLKFMVYLQKENIIDESGMPKERFSAEFPKEGPSILRIQQVVRGDSAAYFCASSPPHQQETQYFGPGTRLLVL.